This T cell receptor (beta chain) was obtained from a study of cytomegalovirus exposure and HLA in healthy donors. Study-wide context: Unique TCRs numbering about 87 million, obtained from HLA-typed donors, made up an early data release.

Both 60 Vbeta primers and 13 Jbeta primers went into the PCR. TCRdb keeps only in-frame clones here, not all; method: immunoSEQ multiplex PCR. Of approximately 100,000 clones in the sample, 69% were seen once. V was clipped by 4 bases and J by 6 bases; unmatched bases: 4. The CDR3 has 14 residues. The germline gives CDR1 SGHRS, CDR2 YFSETQ. The specimen sequenced was PBMCs. This chain connects TRBV5-1 to TRBJ1-6; TRBD1 agrees at 7 bases. This TCR derives from a female donor in good health and CMV-seronegative. In DNA form, the CDR3 reads TGCGCCAGCAGCCAGGGACAGACTAATTCACCCCTCCACTTT. The encoded protein is CASSQGQTNSPLHF.